These 30 T cell receptor beta chains were all obtained from the same sample, sequenced in a study of blood T cell repertoires in COVID-19. Assay used: immunoSEQ multiplex PCR; TCRdb lists only in-frame clones, some missing. The data contain approximately 350,000 clones, 80% to 90% of them singletons. Sequencing was done on a sample of peripheral blood. The receptors come from a man aged 40-50 years with acute or convalescent COVID-19.

The chain couples TRBV11-2 to TRBJ2-7; weak D call: TRBD1 (6 bases). The CDR3 totals 13 residues. Trimming removed 6 bases from V and 3 bases from J, with 12 bases in between. Germline CDR1 SGHAT, CDR2 FQNNGV. CDR3 in DNA: TGTGCCAGCAGTACGGACAGCTTCTACGAGCAGTACTTC. Translating gives CASSTDSFYEQYF.

The V and J genes are TRBV7-6 and TRBJ2-5; tentatively, D is TRBD1 (5 bases). The V gene's germline CDR1 is SGHVS and CDR2 FNYEAQ. This CDR3 is built from 15 residues. V lost 1 base, J lost 5 bases, and 14 bases lay in between. CDR3 loop: CASSLGWAGPETQYF. The CDR3 DNA follows: TGTGCCAGCAGCTTAGGGTGGGCAGGGCCCGAGACCCAGTACTTC.

The V gene is TRBV7-9, the J gene TRBJ2-1; 12 positions match TRBD2. The CDR3 spans 15 residues. CDR1 is SEHNR, CDR2 FQNEAQ, per germline (reference sequence). V lost 5 bases to trimming and J lost 6 bases; unmatched junction nucleotides: 5. The CDR3 DNA reads as TGTGCCAGCAGCCCTAGCGGGGGGGTGGTCAATGAGCAGTTCTTC. Protein sequence: CASSPSGGVVNEQFF.

The sample holds one count of this clone. V and J are TRBV5-1 and TRBJ2-7; 10 nucleotides line up with TRBD1. Looked up from germline, CDR1 is SGHRS and CDR2 is YFSETQ. The CDR3 consists of 15 residues. Germline trimming cut 7 bases from V and 5 bases from J; bases unmatched to any gene: 12. The CDR3 coding sequence is TGCGCCAGCGCCGAGGGTGGGACAGGGGTCAACGAGCAGTACTTC. Translation gives CASAEGGTGVNEQYF.

The chain uses TRBV10-2 and TRBJ1-2; 8 bases match TRBD1. The CDR3 is made up of 15 amino acids. Germline V gene lookup returns CDR1 WSHSY and CDR2 SAAADI. Trimming removed 3 bases from V and 1 base from J; junction bases left unmatched: 4. The CDR3 sequence is CASSDLDRGNYGYTF. Here the CDR3 DNA reads TGCGCCAGCAGTGACCTTGACAGGGGTAACTATGGCTACACCTTC.

The chain carries TRBV29-1 and TRBJ1-2; no clear D. Germline CDR1 reads SQVTM; CDR2 reads ANQGSEA. V shed 0 bases and J shed 4 bases, with 9 bases lying between them. CDR3 length equals 13 residues. This chain's CDR3 is CSVEDRGVYGYTF. CDR3 coding DNA: TGCAGCGTTGAAGATCGGGGTGTCTATGGCTACACCTTC.

Ten or more counts support this clone. The chain combines TRBV28 with TRBJ2-1, with 10 bases matching TRBD2. CDR1 and CDR2 from the germline V gene are MDHEN and SYDVKM. After removal of 3 bases from V and 7 bases from J, the junction contained 12 bases not matched to a gene. The CDR3 sequence is 17 residues long. The chain's CDR3 is CASSFGGASGRANEQFF. CDR3 in DNA: TGTGCCAGCAGTTTTGGGGGGGCAAGCGGGAGGGCGAATGAGCAGTTCTTC.

The chain is built from TRBV7-3 and TRBJ1-6; D unresolved. With 2 bases removed from V and 11 bases from J, the gap between germline ends came to 13 bases. The CDR3 runs 14 residues. The germline CDR1 and CDR2 sequences are SGHTA and FQGTGA. The DNA for the CDR3 is TGTGCCAGCAGCTTACCGAGTAGTTCTCCACCCCTCCACTTT. As protein: CASSLPSSSPPLHF.

This clone occurred once. This chain joins TRBV9 and TRBJ2-7, with 7 bases that match TRBD1. CDR3 length: 14 amino acids. Germline lookup yields CDR1 SGDLS and CDR2 YYNGEE. Trimming took 4 bases from V and 3 from J; bases not matched to a gene: 7. CDR3 region: CASSPSGQSYEQYF. CDR3 in DNA: TGTGCCAGCAGCCCCTCGGGACAGAGCTACGAGCAGTACTTC.

This chain connects TRBV6-2 or TRBV6-3 to TRBJ1-5, with 12 bases aligning to TRBD1. Trimming removed 2 bases from V and 9 bases from J; junction bases left unmatched: 23. The CDR3 sequence is 21 residues long. Germline CDR1 MNHEY, CDR2 SVGEGT. CDR3 nucleotide sequence: TGTGCCAGCAGTTACCCTTCCGTGGGACAGGGGGCCCGACTTATTTTGCGGCCCCAGCATTTT. Translation: CASSYPSVGQGARLILRPQHF.

Only one count was recorded for this clone. The rearrangement uses TRBV15 and TRBJ1-2; 8 bases fit TRBD1. This CDR3 has 19 residues. Germline assignment: CDR1 LNHNV and CDR2 YYDKDF (reference sequence). J gave up 4 bases and V 5 bases, and 21 bases lay outside the gene matches. The DNA of the CDR3 is TGTGCCACCAGCGAGCCAAAGGCCCGACAGGGGTTGTGGATCTATGGCTACACCTTC. Protein sequence: CATSEPKARQGLWIYGYTF.

J is TRBJ1-5 and V is TRBV19, with 9 bases aligning to TRBD1. Trimming took 5 bases from V and 6 from J; bases not matched to a gene: 5. The CDR3 loop spans 14 amino acids. In germline, CDR1 is LNHDA, CDR2 SQIVND (reference sequence). The DNA for the CDR3 is TGTGCCAGTAGTTTAATGGACAGGGGTCAGCCCCAGCATTTT. Protein sequence: CASSLMDRGQPQHF.

The chain has TRBV7-9 and TRBJ2-1; D uncertain. Between the trimmed V and J ends, which lost 3 bases and 10 bases, there was a span of 10 bases. The CDR3 length is 12 residues. Germline loops: CDR1 SEHNR, CDR2 FQNEAQ (reference sequence). As DNA, the CDR3 is TGTGCCAGCAGCTTCCCGCTCCTAGAGCAGTTCTTC. As protein: CASSFPLLEQFF.

The chain has TRBV27 and TRBJ2-7, with D possibly TRBD1 on 5 matching bases. Germline V gene lookup returns CDR1 MNHEY and CDR2 SMNVEV (reference sequence). The CDR3 extends over 12 amino acids. Trimming shortened V by 3 bases and J by 7 bases, and 10 bases separated the two germline ends. CDR3 region: CASSFNGAEQYF. The CDR3 region has the DNA TGTGCCAGCAGTTTTAATGGGGCAGAGCAGTACTTC.

This chain joins TRBV29-1 and TRBJ2-7; D may be TRBD2 (6 bases). Trimming left V 2 bases short and J 0 bases short, with 14 bases between. The CDR3 has 15 residues. The V gene's germline CDR1 is SQVTM and CDR2 ANQGSEA. The CDR3 region is CSVENTGRGSYEQYF. CDR3 DNA: TGCAGCGTTGAAAACACGGGGCGGGGCTCCTACGAGCAGTACTTC.

The CDR3 is CASSLTGLVAQYF. DNA of the CDR3: TGCGCCAGCAGCTTGACGGGACTAGTCGCCCAGTACTTC. The chain recombines TRBV5-1 with TRBJ2-5, with 8 positions matching TRBD2. This CDR3 is 13 amino acids long. Germline CDR1 SGHRS, CDR2 YFSETQ. V trimming: 1 base; J trimming: 9 bases; junction bases outside the gene matches: 5.

The J gene is TRBJ1-4, the V gene TRBV30; D possibly corresponds to TRBD1 (6 bases). Trimming removed 0 bases from V and 6 bases from J, with 14 bases in between. Germline loops: CDR1 GTSNPN, CDR2 SVGIG (reference sequence). This CDR3 is built from 15 residues. Here the CDR3 reads CAWSVLGGGHEKLFF. For the CDR3, the DNA is TGTGCCTGGAGTGTACTAGGGGGGGGCCATGAAAAACTGTTTTTT.

This chain links TRBV28 with TRBJ1-2; perhaps TRBD1 as D (5 bases). CDR1 and CDR2 from the germline V gene are MDHEN and SYDVKM. V was pared by 6 bases and J by 8 bases, with 16 bases between. There are 13 residues in the CDR3. The CDR3 reads CASSHEGALGYTF. The CDR3 DNA sequence: TGTGCCAGCAGCCACGAAGGGGCGCTGGGCTACACCTTC.

The V gene is TRBV27, the J gene TRBJ1-2, with no clear D. Germline V gives CDR1 MNHEY, CDR2 SMNVEV (reference sequence). With 6 bases removed from V and 2 bases from J, the gap between germline ends came to 10 bases. The CDR3 runs 13 residues. In DNA form, the CDR3 reads TGTGCCAGCAGCCGAGACGGGAACTATGGCTACACCTTC. It codes for CASSRDGNYGYTF.

This sequence joins TRBV29-1 and TRBJ1-6; 7 bases fit TRBD1. V lost 6 bases and J lost 4; bases outside the gene matches: 6. Germline assignment: CDR1 SQVTM and CDR2 ANQGSEA. The CDR3 sequence is 14 residues long. Written as DNA, the CDR3 is TGCAGCGTCCTAACGGGACAGTATAATTCACCCCTCCACTTT. Its translation: CSVLTGQYNSPLHF.

This chain joins TRBV4-1 and TRBJ2-7; 7 bases match TRBD2. V shed 3 bases and J 3 bases; nucleotides not matched to a gene: 8. The CDR3 is 15 amino acids. The V gene's germline CDR1 is MGHRA and CDR2 YSYEKL. The CDR3 protein is CASSQALAEYYEQYF. The CDR3 bases are TGCGCCAGCAGCCAGGCGCTAGCGGAGTACTACGAGCAGTACTTC.

The rearrangement uses TRBV12-3 or TRBV12-4 and TRBJ1-2, with no clear D. The ends were cut back, 3 bases at V and 2 bases at J, with 7 bases in the middle. The CDR3 covers 13 residues. CDR3 residues: CASSLNGNYGYTF. CDR3 DNA sequence: TGTGCCAGCAGTTTGAACGGGAACTATGGCTACACCTTC.

This clone was seen just once. Germline is not matched at one junction end, which may reflect a read error. Different DNA sequences within this sample yield the same CDR3. The genes are TRBV14 and TRBJ2-2; D is perhaps TRBD2 (6 bases). The CDR3 totals 17 residues. Germline V CDR1 and CDR2: SGHDN, FVKESK. CDR3 coding DNA: TGTGCCAGCAGCCATCCCTCGTTCCGGGAGAACACCGGGGAGTTGTTTTTT. This encodes CASSHPSFRENTGELFF.

This sequence joins TRBV6-6 and TRBJ1-6; 8 bases are shared with TRBD1. Per germline, CDR1 MNHNY and CDR2 SVGAGI (reference sequence). This CDR3 comprises 15 residues. V lost 5 bases to trimming and J lost 5 bases; unmatched junction nucleotides: 5. The CDR3 DNA reads TGTGCCAGCAGTGGGGGGACAGGTGATAATTCACCCCTCCACTTT. Residues: CASSGGTGDNSPLHF.

On this clone itself: Within the sample, other DNA sequences also encode this same CDR3. This rearrangement joins TRBV27 to TRBJ2-7; D is perhaps TRBD1 (6 bases). Germline lookup yields CDR1 MNHEY and CDR2 SMNVEV (reference sequence). V was shortened by 5 bases and J by 3 bases, with 17 bases between the two germline ends. The CDR3 length is 15 residues. The CDR3 DNA reads as TGTGCCAGCAGTACTCCGGGACAAGGGCTCTACGAGCAGTACTTC. Translation gives CASSTPGQGLYEQYF.

The V call is TRBV18, the J call TRBJ1-2, with D perhaps TRBD1 (6 bases). Per the germline V gene, CDR1 is KGHSH and CDR2 is LQKENI. Trimming shortened V by 5 bases and J by 0 bases, and 16 bases separated the two germline ends. The CDR3 totals 16 residues. The DNA of the CDR3 is TGTGCCAGCTCAATCGAACAGGGCACGGCTAACTATGGCTACACCTTC. Amino acid sequence: CASSIEQGTANYGYTF. Full variable domain (rest looked up from reference TRBV18 and TRBJ1-2): NAGVMQNPRHLVRRRGQEARLRCSPMKGHSHVYWYRQLPEEGLKFMVYLQKENIIDESGMPKERFSAEFPKEGPSILRIQQVVRGDSAAYFCASSIEQGTANYGYTFGSGTRLTVV.

V gene TRBV3-1 (or the pseudogene TRBV3-2) combines with J gene TRBJ2-7; TRBD2 is a possible D gene (5 bases). The CDR3 length is 12 residues. With 2 bases removed from V and 7 bases from J, the gap between germline ends came to 9 bases. CDR1 LGHDT and CDR2 YNNKEL come from the germline V gene (reference sequence). As DNA, the CDR3 is TGTGCCAGCAGCCAACACAGAGGGGAGCAGTACTTC. It yields the protein CASSQHRGEQYF.

This clone was seen once. V is TRBV10-3 and J is TRBJ2-7; weak D call: TRBD2 (7 bases). With 3 bases removed from V and 4 bases from J, the gap between germline ends came to 16 bases. The CDR3 covers 15 residues. Germline V lookup: CDR1 ENHRY, CDR2 SYGVKD. DNA of the CDR3: TGTGCCATCAGTGAAAAGGGGGGGCTGGGGTACGAGCAGTACTTC. It encodes CAISEKGGLGYEQYF.

J is TRBJ2-4 and V is TRBV6-2 or TRBV6-3; D call uncertain. V was shortened by 5 bases and J by 0 bases, with 11 bases between the two germline ends. Per germline, CDR1 MNHEY and CDR2 SVGEGT. The CDR3 runs 15 residues. The CDR3 DNA reads as TGTGCCAGCAGTGCCGACAACCTAGCCAAAAACATTCAGTACTTC. Encoded protein: CASSADNLAKNIQYF.

The V and J genes are TRBV27 and TRBJ1-1; D not certain. From germline, CDR1 is MNHEY and CDR2 SMNVEV (reference sequence). The CDR3 is made up of 14 amino acids. Deletions cut 3 bases from V and 2 bases from J, with 10 bases between. CDR3 nucleotides: TGTGCCAGCAGTTTTCGTCGAGCCAACACTGAAGCTTTCTTT. This gives the protein CASSFRRANTEAFF.